This entry is about one TCR beta chain. Antigen: not known. Healthy donors of bone marrow made up the group. The germline gives CDR1 SGHTA, CDR2 FQGTGA. V was shortened by 3 bases and J by 5 bases, with 7 bases between the two germline ends. CDR3 length equals 13 residues. This specimen comes from a study of cytomegalovirus exposure and HLA in healthy donors. Study findings and constraints: In a later analysis, most CMV-associated TCR beta chains appeared HLA-restricted. In vitro experiments confirmed that three CMV-associated chains were specific for CMV antigens.

The PCR ran on 60 Vbeta and 13 Jbeta primers. Only in-frame clones appear in the TCRdb table, and some are missing; sequencing was by immunoSEQ multiplex PCR. The sample has some 130,000 clones, and its top ten clones hold approximately 1.6%. The rearrangement joins TRBV7-3 to TRBJ2-2; a weak D match, TRBD1 (5 bases). Sequencing was performed on PBMCs. This TCR came from a woman aged 35 to 49 in good health and CMV-seropositive. DNA of the CDR3: TGTGCCAGCAGCTTGTCAGGGACCGGGGAGCTGTTTTTT. Its translation is CASSLSGTGELFF.